The 28 T cell receptor beta chains reported below all come from one sample, sequenced in a study of neurological immune-mediated disorders. TCRdb analysed the 5' RACE reads with MiXCR anew, one entry per CDR3 protein. The repertoire consists of approximately 16,000 distinct CDR3 sequences, with roughly 22% occurring once and the leading ten covering 20% to 25%. The sequenced material came from PBMCs. These receptors were obtained from a man aged 45-65 years in good health.

There are many counts of this clonotype. The rearrangement links TRBV20-1 to TRBJ2-1; TRBD1 matches 7 bases. Germline CDR1 DFQATT, CDR2 SNEGSKA (reference sequence). The CDR3 sequence is 14 residues long. V was pared by 5 bases and J by 6 bases, with 10 bases of the junction left unmatched. The CDR3 sequence is CSAGDSYTINEQFF. CDR3 bases: TGCAGTGCTGGGGACAGTTATACAATCAATGAGCAGTTCTTC.

This clonotype was seen ten or more times. The chain carries TRBV7-9 and TRBJ2-5; 8 bases line up with TRBD2. Trimming at V came to 3 bases and at J to 2 bases, leaving 8 bases not matched to a gene. The CDR3 runs to 16 residues. From germline, CDR1 is SEHNR and CDR2 FQNEAQ (reference sequence). In DNA form, the CDR3 reads TGTGCCAGCAGCTTCGGTCCGGCGGGAGGACAAGAGACCCAGTACTTC. This sequence encodes CASSFGPAGGQETQYF.

CDR3 region: CASSEATGQINSPLHF. In DNA, the CDR3 is TGTGCCAGCAGTGAGGCGACAGGGCAGATTAATTCACCCCTCCACTTT. The chain combines TRBV25-1 with TRBJ1-6, with 7 bases identical to TRBD1. Germline V CDR1 and CDR2: MGHDK, SYGVNS. CDR3 length: 16 residues. The ends lost 3 bases at V and 6 bases at J; junction bases unmatched: 8.

This clonotype was seen ten or more times. The genes are TRBV7-2 and TRBJ1-4; D gene uncertain. The CDR3 is 14 amino acids. Per the germline V gene, CDR1 is SGHTA and CDR2 is FQGNSA. V lost 5 bases, J lost 2 bases, and 9 bases lay in between. DNA of the CDR3: TGTGCCAGCAGCCCTCGACGGACTAATGAAAAACTGTTTTTT. It specifies CASSPRRTNEKLFF.

This clonotype was detected ten times or more. This sequence joins TRBV5-1 and TRBJ2-7; D not resolved. Trimming took 1 base from V and 3 from J, leaving 11 bases between them. CDR1 SGHRS and CDR2 YFSETQ come from the germline V gene. The CDR3 sequence is 14 residues long. Written as DNA, the CDR3 is TGCGCCAGCAGCTTGACGCAGACCAACTACGAGCAGTACTTC. It is translated as CASSLTQTNYEQYF.

This clonotype was seen repeatedly, ten times or more. This chain links TRBV7-8 with TRBJ1-1; tentatively, D is TRBD1 (6 bases). The CDR3 is 14 amino acids. V lost 2 bases and J lost 5, with 12 bases in between. Germline CDR1 reads SGHVS; CDR2 reads FQNEAQ. CDR3 region: CASSLNTGKTEAFF. DNA of the CDR3: TGTGCCAGCAGCTTAAACACAGGGAAGACTGAAGCTTTCTTT.

This clonotype occurred many times. The chain uses TRBV20-1 and TRBJ2-4; D is undetermined. The CDR3 contains 13 residues. Trimming stripped 6 bases from V and 0 bases from J, with 9 bases between. Germline V gives CDR1 DFQATT, CDR2 SNEGSKA (reference sequence). The CDR3 coding sequence is TGCAGTGCGACCGACGGAGCCAAAAACATTCAGTACTTC. Residues: CSATDGAKNIQYF.

This clonotype was seen ten or more times. The CDR3 DNA reads TGCAGTGCTAGACTAGCGGGGACCTACGAGCAGTACTTC. As protein: CSARLAGTYEQYF. This sequence joins TRBV20-1 and TRBJ2-7, with TRBD2 matching over 9 bases. V lost 2 bases, J lost 2 bases, and 1 base stayed unmatched. The CDR3 sequence is 13 residues long. Germline V lookup: CDR1 DFQATT, CDR2 SNEGSKA (reference sequence).

Many counts were recorded for this clonotype. The genes are TRBV29-1 and TRBJ2-7; 11 positions match TRBD1. The V and J ends lost 1 base and 6 bases, in that order; junction bases with no gene match: 2. Germline V CDR1 and CDR2: SQVTM, ANQGSEA. CDR3 length: 13 amino acids. The CDR3 coding sequence is TGCAGCGTTGAAGGGACAGGGGGCGCCGAGCAGTACTTC. Translating gives CSVEGTGGAEQYF.

This clonotype was found many times. The rearrangement uses TRBV7-6 and TRBJ2-3, with TRBD2 identical over 8 bases. Germline lookup yields CDR1 SGHVS and CDR2 FNYEAQ. V lost 8 bases to trimming and J lost 2 bases; unmatched junction nucleotides: 6. The CDR3 extends over 14 amino acids. The CDR3 spells CASGELAVTDTQYF. The CDR3 DNA sequence: TGTGCCAGCGGCGAACTAGCGGTCACAGATACGCAGTATTTT.

The chain has TRBV20-1 and TRBJ2-1; TRBD2 aligns across 8 bases. V shed 6 bases, J shed 4 bases, and the junction held 11 bases outside the gene matches. The CDR3 is 15 amino acids. Per germline, CDR1 DFQATT and CDR2 SNEGSKA (reference sequence). This CDR3 is CSANGGKRGYNEQFF. CDR3 nucleotide sequence: TGCAGTGCCAACGGTGGCAAGCGGGGGTACAATGAGCAGTTCTTC.

Sample share makes this clonotype medium-sized. In nucleotides, the CDR3 is TGTGCCAGCAGCCATTTTCGGGCGCGTACGCAGTATTTT. Residues: CASSHFRARTQYF. The genes are TRBV3-1 and TRBJ2-3; D gene uncertain. V lost 3 bases, J lost 8 bases, and 12 bases lay in between. The CDR3 sequence is 13 residues long. Germline values: CDR1 LGHDT, CDR2 YNNKEL (reference sequence).

The chain combines TRBV12-3 or TRBV12-4 with TRBJ2-3; D is unclear. This CDR3 comprises 13 residues. Trimming removed 1 base at V and 6 bases at J, with 8 bases between. The CDR3 DNA follows: TGTGCCAGCAGTTTAGAAGCATCGGATACGCAGTATTTT. It yields the protein CASSLEASDTQYF.

This clonotype was observed at least ten times. This chain joins TRBV9 and TRBJ2-3; D assignment may be TRBD1 or TRBD2 (5 bases each). The CDR3 is 15 residues long. Trimming pared 0 bases from V and 4 bases from J, leaving 12 bases between. CDR1 and CDR2 from the germline V gene are SGDLS and YYNGEE. DNA for the CDR3: TGTGCCAGCAGCGTAGAGGGGCTGGGGGCAGATACGCAGTATTTT. It translates to CASSVEGLGADTQYF.

Ten or more counts support this clonotype. The chain links TRBV7-2 to TRBJ2-3; D remains ambiguous. Germline V gene data show CDR1 as SGHTA and CDR2 as FQGNSA. Trimming shortened V by 5 bases and J by 2 bases, and 11 bases separated the two germline ends. The CDR3 has 14 amino acids. CDR3 coding DNA: TGTGCCAGCAGCCCTCGGGCGGTCACAGATACGCAGTATTTT. This codes for CASSPRAVTDTQYF.

In this sample, this clonotype turned up a few times. The chain uses TRBV15 and TRBJ2-1; TRBD2 aligns across 9 bases. The CDR3 contains 15 residues. From germline, CDR1 is LNHNV and CDR2 YYDKDF (reference sequence). Trimming at V came to 8 bases and at J to 7 bases, leaving 12 bases not matched to a gene. The CDR3 region is CATVPVSGRGNEQFF. The DNA of the CDR3 is TGTGCCACCGTCCCAGTTAGCGGGAGAGGTAATGAGCAGTTCTTC.

Ten or more counts support this clonotype. The rearrangement uses TRBV5-1 and TRBJ2-3; D may match TRBD1 or TRBD2 (6 bases each). Trimming cost V 1 base and J 4 bases, with 7 bases left between them. Germline V gene data show CDR1 as SGHRS and CDR2 as YFSETQ. The CDR3 consists of 13 residues. In DNA form, the CDR3 reads TGCGCCAGCAGCTTGCGGGGGCCAGATACGCAGTATTTT. Encoded protein: CASSLRGPDTQYF. The full variable domain, rest sourced from reference TRBV5-1 and TRBJ2-3, is KAGVTQTPRYLIKTRGQQVTLSCSPISGHRSVSWYQQTPGQGLQFLFEYFSETQRNKGNFPGRFSGRQFSNSRSEMNVSTLELGDSALYLCASSLRGPDTQYFGPGTRLTVL.

There are many counts of this clonotype. This chain connects TRBV20-1 to TRBJ2-7, with D uncertain. The CDR3 sequence is 12 residues long. V was shortened by 1 base and J by 3 bases, with 7 bases between the two germline ends. Germline V CDR1 and CDR2: DFQATT, SNEGSKA (reference sequence). In nucleotides, the CDR3 is TGCAGTGCTAGAGGGGCCCACTACGAGCAGTACTTC. Translation: CSARGAHYEQYF.

This clonotype ranks as medium-sized (0.01 to 0.1%). This chain uses TRBV20-1 with TRBJ2-7; D possibly corresponds to TRBD2 (6 bases). The CDR3 totals 16 residues. V lost 3 bases to trimming and J lost 1 base, with 19 bases between them. Germline lookup yields CDR1 DFQATT and CDR2 SNEGSKA (reference sequence). CDR3: CSASLMEGVFSYEQYF. CDR3 nucleotides: TGCAGTGCTAGCCTTATGGAGGGAGTGTTTTCCTACGAGCAGTACTTC.

This clonotype was detected ten times or more. The V gene is TRBV27, the J gene TRBJ2-7, with D possibly matching TRBD2 (5 bases). CDR3 size: 14 residues. V dropped 10 bases and J dropped 0 bases, with 16 bases sitting between them. Germline lookup yields CDR1 MNHEY and CDR2 SMNVEV (reference sequence). DNA for the CDR3: TGTGCCACCAGGCGGGCGGTGAGCTCCTACGAGCAGTACTTC. This encodes CATRRAVSSYEQYF.

At least ten counts were recorded for this clonotype. The CDR3 is CSARRGDQPQHF. For the CDR3, the DNA is TGCAGTGCTAGAAGAGGGGATCAGCCCCAGCATTTT. The chain uses TRBV20-1 and TRBJ1-5, with D maybe TRBD1 (5 bases). This CDR3 is built from 12 residues. Trimming pared 2 bases from V and 5 bases from J, leaving 7 bases between. Germline CDR1 and CDR2: DFQATT and SNEGSKA (reference sequence).

This clonotype showed up many times. V gene TRBV20-1 combines with J gene TRBJ2-7; D might be TRBD1 (5 bases). CDR3 size: 14 residues. Germline V gene data show CDR1 as DFQATT and CDR2 as SNEGSKA (reference sequence). The V end lost 1 base, the J end lost 4 bases, and 14 bases lay between the germline ends. The CDR3 loop reads CSARVGGQGYEQYF. In DNA form, the CDR3 reads TGCAGTGCTAGAGTGGGTGGGCAGGGTTACGAGCAGTACTTC.

This rearrangement joins TRBV2 to TRBJ2-1; unclear D gene. The CDR3 contains 15 residues. V was pared by 4 bases and J by 4 bases, with 14 bases between. Germline lookup yields CDR1 SNHLY and CDR2 FYNNEI. Here the CDR3 reads CASSGRWLGYNEQFF. In nucleotides, the CDR3 is TGTGCCAGCAGTGGGAGATGGCTCGGGTACAATGAGCAGTTCTTC.

This clonotype has ten or more counts. The genes are TRBV20-1 and TRBJ2-7, with TRBD2 identical over 9 bases. J gave up 4 bases and V 6 bases, and 10 bases lay outside the gene matches. Looked up from germline, CDR1 is DFQATT and CDR2 is SNEGSKA (reference sequence). This CDR3 comprises 14 residues. As DNA, the CDR3 is TGCAGTGCGAGCCGTGGCGGGAGGGAATACGAGCAGTACTTC. Its protein product is CSASRGGREYEQYF.

This clonotype showed up many times. J is TRBJ2-1 and V is TRBV12-3 or TRBV12-4; D is uncertain. The CDR3 runs to 14 residues. V lost 2 bases, J lost 4 bases, and 9 bases lay in between. CDR3 sequence reads: CASSLSRRYNEQFF. In DNA form, the CDR3 reads TGTGCCAGCAGTTTATCCAGGAGATACAATGAGCAGTTCTTC.

This clonotype is classed as medium-sized. This sequence joins TRBV20-1 and TRBJ2-7; 12 positions agree with TRBD2. Germline CDR1 reads DFQATT; CDR2 reads SNEGSKA (reference sequence). Trimming took 4 bases from V and 4 from J; bases not matched to a gene: 2. This CDR3 contains 13 residues. CDR3 bases: TGCAGTGCTAAAACTAGCGGGAGGTACGAGCAGTACTTC. Amino acids: CSAKTSGRYEQYF.

V usage is TRBV20-1 and J usage is TRBJ1-4, with TRBD1 as a possible D gene (5 bases). Germline values: CDR1 DFQATT, CDR2 SNEGSKA (reference sequence). Trimming took off 4 bases at V and 3 bases at J, with 12 bases between the two ends. The CDR3 is made up of 14 amino acids. The CDR3 nucleotides read TGCAGTGCTACCTCGGGACTCGCTAATGAAAAACTGTTTTTT. It specifies CSATSGLANEKLFF.

This clonotype came up many times. This chain connects TRBV7-8 to TRBJ1-4, with D perhaps matching TRBD1 (5 bases). Germline lookup yields CDR1 SGHVS and CDR2 FQNEAQ. The CDR3 covers 12 residues. The V and J ends lost 4 bases and 7 bases respectively, with 7 bases between them. In DNA, the CDR3 is TGTGCCAGCAGCTCGGGACCTGAAAAACTGTTTTTT. Encoded protein: CASSSGPEKLFF.